This T cell receptor beta chain is from a study of blood T cell repertoires in COVID-19. At the level of the study: Some COVID-19 samples were acute and others convalescent; all came from the United States, Italy and Spain. PBMCs, B-cell-depleted T cells, or T cells provided the cDNA or gDNA that made up the material.

In the original processing: Reference gene primers were amplified, and this amplification served to estimate nucleated cell counts. The data were produced by immunoSEQ multiplex PCR, yet TCRdb's version contains in-frame clones alone and is incomplete. Clone size and V and J calls were adopted from that table, with D and trimming inferred from the DNA. The data hold 150,000 to 200,000 clones, with 70% to 85% observed a single time. Per the germline V gene, CDR1 is SGHRS and CDR2 is YFSETQ. The CDR3 totals 16 residues. Trimming stripped 2 bases from V and 1 base from J, with 15 bases between. Source material: peripheral blood. The J gene is TRBJ1-2, the V gene TRBV5-1, with D maybe TRBD1 (5 bases). The sequence was obtained from a woman of 80 years or more with acute or convalescent COVID-19. This CDR3 is CASSFGADVFNYGYTF. The CDR3 DNA reads as TGCGCCAGCAGCTTTGGGGCAGACGTTTTTAACTATGGCTACACCTTC.